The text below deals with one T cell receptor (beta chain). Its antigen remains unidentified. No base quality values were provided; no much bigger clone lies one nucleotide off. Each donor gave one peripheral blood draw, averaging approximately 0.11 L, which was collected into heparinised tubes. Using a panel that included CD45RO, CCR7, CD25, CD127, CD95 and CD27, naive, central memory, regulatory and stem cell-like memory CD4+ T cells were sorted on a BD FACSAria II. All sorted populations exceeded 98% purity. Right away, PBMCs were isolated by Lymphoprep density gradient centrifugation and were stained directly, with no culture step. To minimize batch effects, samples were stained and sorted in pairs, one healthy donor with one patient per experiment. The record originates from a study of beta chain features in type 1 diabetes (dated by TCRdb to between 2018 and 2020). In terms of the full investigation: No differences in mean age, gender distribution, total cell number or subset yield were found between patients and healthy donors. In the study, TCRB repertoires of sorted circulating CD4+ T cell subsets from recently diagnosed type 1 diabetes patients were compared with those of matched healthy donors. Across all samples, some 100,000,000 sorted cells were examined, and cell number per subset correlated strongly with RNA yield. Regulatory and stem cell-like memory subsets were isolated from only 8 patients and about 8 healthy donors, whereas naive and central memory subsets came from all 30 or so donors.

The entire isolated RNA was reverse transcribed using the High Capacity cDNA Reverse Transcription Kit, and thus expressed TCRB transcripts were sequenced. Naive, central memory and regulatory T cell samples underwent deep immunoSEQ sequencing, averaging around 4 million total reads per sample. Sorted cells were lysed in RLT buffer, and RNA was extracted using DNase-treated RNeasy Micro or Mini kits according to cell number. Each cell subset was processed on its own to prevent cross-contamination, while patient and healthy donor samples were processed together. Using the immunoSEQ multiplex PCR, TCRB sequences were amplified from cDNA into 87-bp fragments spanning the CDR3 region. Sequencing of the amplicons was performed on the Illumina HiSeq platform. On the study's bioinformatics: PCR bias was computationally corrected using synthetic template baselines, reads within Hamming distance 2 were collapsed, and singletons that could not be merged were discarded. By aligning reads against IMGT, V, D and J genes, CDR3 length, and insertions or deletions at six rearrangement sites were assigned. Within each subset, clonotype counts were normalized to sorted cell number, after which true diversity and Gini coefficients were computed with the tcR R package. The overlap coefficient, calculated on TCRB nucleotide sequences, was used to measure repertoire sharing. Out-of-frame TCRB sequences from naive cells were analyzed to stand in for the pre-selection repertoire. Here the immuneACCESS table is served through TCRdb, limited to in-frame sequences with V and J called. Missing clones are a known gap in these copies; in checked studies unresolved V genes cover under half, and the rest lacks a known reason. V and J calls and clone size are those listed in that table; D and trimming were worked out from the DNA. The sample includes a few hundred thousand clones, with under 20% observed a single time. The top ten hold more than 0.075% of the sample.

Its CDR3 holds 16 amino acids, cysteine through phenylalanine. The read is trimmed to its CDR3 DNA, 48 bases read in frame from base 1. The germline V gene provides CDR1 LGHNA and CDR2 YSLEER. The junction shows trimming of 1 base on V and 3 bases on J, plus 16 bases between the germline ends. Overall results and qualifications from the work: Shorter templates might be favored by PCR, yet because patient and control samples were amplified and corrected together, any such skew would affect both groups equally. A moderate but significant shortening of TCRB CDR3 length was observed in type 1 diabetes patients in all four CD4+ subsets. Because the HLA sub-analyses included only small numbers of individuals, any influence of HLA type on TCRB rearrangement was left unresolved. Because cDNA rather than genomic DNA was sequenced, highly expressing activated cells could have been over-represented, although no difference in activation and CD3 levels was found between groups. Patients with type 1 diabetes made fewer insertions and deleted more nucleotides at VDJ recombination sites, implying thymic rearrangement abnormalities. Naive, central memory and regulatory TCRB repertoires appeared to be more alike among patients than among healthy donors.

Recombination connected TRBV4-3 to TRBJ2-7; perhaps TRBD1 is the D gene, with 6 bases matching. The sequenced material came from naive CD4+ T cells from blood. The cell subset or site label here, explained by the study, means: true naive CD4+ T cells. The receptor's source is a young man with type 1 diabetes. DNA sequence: TGCGCCAGCAGCCAAGGAGGTGGCACAGGGCTCTACGAGCAGTACTTC. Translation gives CASSQGGGTGLYEQYF.